This T cell receptor (beta chain) was sequenced during a study of cytomegalovirus exposure and HLA in healthy donors. The PCR had 60 Vbeta and 13 Jbeta primers. Measured with immunoSEQ multiplex PCR; TCRdb has only the in-frame clones, and not every one. The data contain over 200,000 clones, more than 60% of them singletons. This clone was seen more than once but under ten times. Its antigen is as yet unknown. This CDR3 has 15 amino acids. Germline trimming cut 5 bases from V and 6 bases from J; bases unmatched to any gene: 10. Per germline, CDR1 SGHAT and CDR2 FQNNGV. Study observations and caveats: TCR beta chains numbering under 200 were designated cytomegalovirus-associated. Trimming of TCR beta V- and J-genes showed a link, identified in a later analysis, to a missense DCLRE1C variant.

This TCR came from a woman younger than 45 in good health and CMV-seronegative. Input material: PBMCs. The genes are TRBV11-2 and TRBJ1-1; 9 bases are a match to TRBD1. Here the CDR3 reads CASSPGTGTTAEAFF. CDR3 DNA sequence: TGTGCCAGCAGCCCGGGGACAGGGACGACGGCTGAAGCTTTCTTT.